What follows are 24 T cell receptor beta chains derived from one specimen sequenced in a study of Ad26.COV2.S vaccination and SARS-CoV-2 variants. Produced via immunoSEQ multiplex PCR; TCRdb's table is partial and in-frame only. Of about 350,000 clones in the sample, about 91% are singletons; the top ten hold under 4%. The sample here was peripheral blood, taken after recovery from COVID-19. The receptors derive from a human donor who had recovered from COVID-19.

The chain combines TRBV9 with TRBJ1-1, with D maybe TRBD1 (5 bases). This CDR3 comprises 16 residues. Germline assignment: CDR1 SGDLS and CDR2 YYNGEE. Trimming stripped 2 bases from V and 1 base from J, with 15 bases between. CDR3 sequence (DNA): TGTGCCAGCAGCGTTGACAGAAAAGCGTCGAACACTGAAGCTTTCTTT. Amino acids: CASSVDRKASNTEAFF.

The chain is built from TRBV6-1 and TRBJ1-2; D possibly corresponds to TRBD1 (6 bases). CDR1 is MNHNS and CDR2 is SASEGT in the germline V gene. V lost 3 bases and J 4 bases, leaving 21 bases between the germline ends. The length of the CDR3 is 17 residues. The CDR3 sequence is CASSEDSLPRLLYGYTF. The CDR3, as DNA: TGTGCCAGCAGTGAGGACAGTTTACCTCGTTTACTCTATGGCTACACCTTC.

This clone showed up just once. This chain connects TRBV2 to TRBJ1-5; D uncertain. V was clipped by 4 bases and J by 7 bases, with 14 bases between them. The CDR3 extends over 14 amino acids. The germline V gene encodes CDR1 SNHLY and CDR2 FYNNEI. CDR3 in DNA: TGTGCCAGCAGTGTAGGCGGGTCGGGGCAGCCCCAGCATTTT. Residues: CASSVGGSGQPQHF.

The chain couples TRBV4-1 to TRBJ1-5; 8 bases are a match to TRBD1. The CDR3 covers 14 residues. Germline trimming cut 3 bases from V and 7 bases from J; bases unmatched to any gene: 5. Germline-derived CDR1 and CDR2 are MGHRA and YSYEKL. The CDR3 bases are TGCGCCAGCAGCCAGGACAGGGAGTGGCAGCCCCAGCATTTT. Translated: CASSQDREWQPQHF.

The CDR3 nucleotides are TGTGCCAGCAGGAAGGGAGCAGCCTACGAGCAGTACTTC. Translating it yields CASRKGAAYEQYF. V is TRBV11-3 and J is TRBJ2-7; D perhaps matches TRBD2 (5 bases). The V end was cut by 6 bases, the J end by 2 bases, with 11 bases between. CDR1 and CDR2 from the germline V gene are SGHNT and YENEEA. This CDR3 spans 13 amino acids.

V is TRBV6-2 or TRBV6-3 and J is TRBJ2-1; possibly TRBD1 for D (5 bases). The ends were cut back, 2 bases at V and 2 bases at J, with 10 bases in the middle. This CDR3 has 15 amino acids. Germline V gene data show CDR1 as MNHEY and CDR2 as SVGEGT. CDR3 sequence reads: CASSYAGATYNEQFF. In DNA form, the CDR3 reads TGTGCCAGCAGTTACGCTGGGGCTACCTACAATGAGCAGTTCTTC.

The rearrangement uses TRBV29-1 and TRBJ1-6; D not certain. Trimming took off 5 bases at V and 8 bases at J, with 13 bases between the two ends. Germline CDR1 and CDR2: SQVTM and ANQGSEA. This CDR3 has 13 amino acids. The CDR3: CSVRAASDSPLHF. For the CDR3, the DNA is TGCAGCGTTCGGGCGGCGTCGGATTCACCCCTCCACTTT.

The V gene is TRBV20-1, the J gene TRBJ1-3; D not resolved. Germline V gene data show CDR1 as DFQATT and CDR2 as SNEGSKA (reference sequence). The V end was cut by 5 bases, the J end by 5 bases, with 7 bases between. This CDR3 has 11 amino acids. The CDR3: CSAPLRNTIYF. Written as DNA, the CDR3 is TGCAGTGCTCCCTTACGAAACACCATATATTTT.

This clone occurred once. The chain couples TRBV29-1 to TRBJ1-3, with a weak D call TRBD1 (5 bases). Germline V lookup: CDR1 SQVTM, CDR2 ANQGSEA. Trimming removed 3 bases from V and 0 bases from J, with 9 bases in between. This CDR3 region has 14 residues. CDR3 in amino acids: CSVEGPNSGNTIYF. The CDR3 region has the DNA TGCAGCGTTGAGGGGCCGAACTCTGGAAACACCATATATTTT.

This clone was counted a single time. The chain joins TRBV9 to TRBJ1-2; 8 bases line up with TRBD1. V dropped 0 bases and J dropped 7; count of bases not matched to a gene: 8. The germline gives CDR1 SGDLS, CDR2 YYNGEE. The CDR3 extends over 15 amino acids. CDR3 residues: CASSVDPGQGSGYTF. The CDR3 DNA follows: TGTGCCAGCAGCGTAGATCCCGGACAGGGCTCTGGCTACACCTTC.

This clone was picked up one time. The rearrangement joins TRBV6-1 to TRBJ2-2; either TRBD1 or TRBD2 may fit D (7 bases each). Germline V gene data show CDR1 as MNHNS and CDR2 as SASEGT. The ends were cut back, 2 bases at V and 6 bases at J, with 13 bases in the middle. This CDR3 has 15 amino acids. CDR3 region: CASSETSGGAGELFF. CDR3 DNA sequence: TGTGCCAGCAGTGAAACCTCAGGGGGGGCCGGGGAGCTGTTTTTT.

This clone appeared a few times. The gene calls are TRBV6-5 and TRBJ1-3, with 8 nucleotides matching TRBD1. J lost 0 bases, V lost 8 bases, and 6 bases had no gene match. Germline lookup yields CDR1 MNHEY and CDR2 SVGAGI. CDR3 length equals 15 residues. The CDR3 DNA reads TGTGCCAGCTGCCGACAGGGGAGCTCTGGAAACACCATATATTTT. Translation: CASCRQGSSGNTIYF.

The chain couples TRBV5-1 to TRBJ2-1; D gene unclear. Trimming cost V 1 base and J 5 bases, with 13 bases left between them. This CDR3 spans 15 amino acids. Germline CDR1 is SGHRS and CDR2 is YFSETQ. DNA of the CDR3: TGCGCCAGCAGCTTGACCCTTCCAGTAAACAATGAGCAGTTCTTC. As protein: CASSLTLPVNNEQFF.

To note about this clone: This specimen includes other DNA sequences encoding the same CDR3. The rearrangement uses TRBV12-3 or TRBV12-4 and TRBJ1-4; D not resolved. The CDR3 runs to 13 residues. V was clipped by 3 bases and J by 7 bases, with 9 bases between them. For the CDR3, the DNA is TGTGCCAGCAGTTTTGGAGGGATTGAAAAACTGTTTTTT. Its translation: CASSFGGIEKLFF.

CDR3: CASSPRLAETGELFF. The CDR3 bases are TGTGCCAGCAGCCCCCGACTAGCGGAAACCGGGGAGCTGTTTTTT. The chain carries TRBV9 and TRBJ2-2; the match to TRBD2 covers 9 bases. The CDR3 is 15 residues long. The V gene end was trimmed by 4 bases and the J gene end by 5 bases; junction bases not matched to a gene: 6. The germline CDR1 and CDR2 sequences are SGDLS and YYNGEE.

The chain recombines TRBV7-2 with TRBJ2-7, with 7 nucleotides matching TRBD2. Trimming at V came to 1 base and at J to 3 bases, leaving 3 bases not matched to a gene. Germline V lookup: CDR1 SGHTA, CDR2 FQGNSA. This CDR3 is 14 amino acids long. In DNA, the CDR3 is TGTGCCAGCAGCTTAGTTGGCGGGGGCTACGAGCAGTACTTC. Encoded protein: CASSLVGGGYEQYF.

CDR3 amino acids: CASSQEGLAGASTDTQYF. The CDR3 nucleotides read TGCGCCAGCAGCCAGGAAGGACTAGCGGGGGCTTCCACAGATACGCAGTATTTT. The genes are TRBV4-3 and TRBJ2-3, with TRBD2 identical over 13 bases. The germline gives CDR1 LGHNA, CDR2 YSLEER. The CDR3 sequence is 18 residues long. Trimming cost V 3 bases and J 2 bases; bases outside gene matches: 8.

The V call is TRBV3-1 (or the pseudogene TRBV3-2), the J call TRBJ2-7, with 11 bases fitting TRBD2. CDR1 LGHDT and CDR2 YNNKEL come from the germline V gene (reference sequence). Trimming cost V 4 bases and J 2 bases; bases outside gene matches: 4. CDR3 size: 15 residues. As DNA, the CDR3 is TGTGCCAGCAGCCTCTTAGCGGGGGGGCCCTACGAGCAGTACTTC. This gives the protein CASSLLAGGPYEQYF.

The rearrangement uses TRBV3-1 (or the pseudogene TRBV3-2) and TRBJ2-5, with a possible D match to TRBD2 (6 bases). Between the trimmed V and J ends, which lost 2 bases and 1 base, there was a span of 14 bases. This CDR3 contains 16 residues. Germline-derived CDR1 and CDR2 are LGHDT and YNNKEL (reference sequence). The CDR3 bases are TGTGCCAGCAGCCAATCACGGGGGATACTCCAAGAGACCCAGTACTTC. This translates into CASSQSRGILQETQYF.

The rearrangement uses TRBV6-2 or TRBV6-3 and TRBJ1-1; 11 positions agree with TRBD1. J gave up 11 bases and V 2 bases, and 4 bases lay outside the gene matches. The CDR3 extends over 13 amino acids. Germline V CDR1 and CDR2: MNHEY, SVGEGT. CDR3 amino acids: CASSYGQGARAFF. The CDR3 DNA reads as TGTGCCAGCAGTTACGGACAGGGGGCGCGGGCTTTCTTT.

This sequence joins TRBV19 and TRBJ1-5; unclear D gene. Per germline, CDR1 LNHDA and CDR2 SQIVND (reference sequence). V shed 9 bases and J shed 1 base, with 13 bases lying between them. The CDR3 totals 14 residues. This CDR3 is CASSWRESNQPQHF. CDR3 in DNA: TGTGCCAGCTCTTGGCGGGAGAGCAATCAGCCCCAGCATTTT.

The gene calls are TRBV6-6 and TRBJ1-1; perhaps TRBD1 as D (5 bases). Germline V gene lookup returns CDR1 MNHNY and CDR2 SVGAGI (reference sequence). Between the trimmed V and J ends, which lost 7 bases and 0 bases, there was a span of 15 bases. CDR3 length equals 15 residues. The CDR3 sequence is CASNVDRTMNTEAFF. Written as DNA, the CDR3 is TGTGCCAGCAACGTGGATAGGACAATGAACACTGAAGCTTTCTTT.

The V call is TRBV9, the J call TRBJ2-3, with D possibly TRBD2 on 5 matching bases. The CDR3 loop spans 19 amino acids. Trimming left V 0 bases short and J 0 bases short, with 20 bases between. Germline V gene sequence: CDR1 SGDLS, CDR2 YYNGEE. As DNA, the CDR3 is TGTGCCAGCAGCGTAGAGGCCGGGATAGCACAGCCTAGCACAGATACGCAGTATTTT. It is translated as CASSVEAGIAQPSTDTQYF.

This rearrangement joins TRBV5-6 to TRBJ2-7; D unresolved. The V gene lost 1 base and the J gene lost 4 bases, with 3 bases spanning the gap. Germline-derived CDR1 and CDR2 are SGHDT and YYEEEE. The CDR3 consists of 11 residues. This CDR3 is CASSLKYEQYF. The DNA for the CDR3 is TGTGCCAGCAGCTTGAAGTACGAGCAGTACTTC. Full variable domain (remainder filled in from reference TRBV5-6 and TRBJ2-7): DAGVTQSPTHLIKTRGQQVTLRCSPKSGHDTVSWYQQALGQGPQFIFQYYEEEERQRGNFPDRFSGHQFPNYSSELNVNALLLGDSALYLCASSLKYEQYFGPGTRLTVT.